This T cell receptor (beta chain) was recorded in a study of blood T cell repertoires in COVID-19. From germline, CDR1 is SGHRS and CDR2 YFSETQ. CDR3 length equals 13 residues. V shed 4 bases and J 6 bases; nucleotides not matched to a gene: 2. Libraries were prepared by immunoSEQ multiplex PCR; TCRdb keeps only in-frame clonotypes and omits some of them. The data contain hundreds of thousands of clones, 75% to 90% of them seen just once; the ten biggest clones take up about 4.7%. A PCR-confirmed or clinician-diagnosed COVID-19 case had contacted exposed participants within 2 weeks of entry. Sequencing input: PBMCs or T cells enriched from blood (not recorded which). This sequence was found in a woman aged 25-40 years who had been exposed to COVID-19. The rearrangement joins TRBV5-1 to TRBJ2-1; TRBD1 agrees at 9 bases. The CDR3 bases are TGCGCCAGCAGCCCGACAGGGGGCAATGAGCAGTTCTTC. Translation: CASSPTGGNEQFF.